Below, 30 T cell receptor beta chains from the same sample are listed, as sequenced in a study of human T cells and chemical hapten exposure (dated by TCRdb to about 2021). The time point label here, explained by the study, means: patch test 2, 6 weeks after DPC sensitization. The sample's treatment or condition, from its label and the paper: therapeutic diphenylcyclopropenone sensitization with weekly scalp DPC. The library was generated by RACE. Sequencing took place on a NextSeq 500. TCRdb handled the public reads itself, with Q25 trimming in fastp and clone calling in MiXCR, and kept productive beta chains. Merged by CDR3 protein, the rows form single entries marked with the most common genes and DNA. This sample is represented by some 100,000 distinct CDR3 sequences; less than 10% of them were singletons. Clones ranked in the top ten supply approximately 3% of the sample. The specimen comprised whole blood, sampled in connection with sensitization to the hapten diphenylcyclopropenone (DPC). Receptors originate from a woman in her thirties or forties with alopecia areata. Some clones in this sample may be carry-over from other donors' samples.

In this sample, this clonotype turned up a few times. The chain is built from TRBV29-1 and TRBJ2-5; D is unresolved. Germline V gene lookup returns CDR1 SQVTM and CDR2 ANQGSEA. The length of the CDR3 is 11 residues. In DNA form, the CDR3 reads TGCGGCGCGCGGATTGGGGAGACCCAGTACTTC. Residues: CGARIGETQYF. The entire variable domain, with the rest obtained from reference TRBV29-1 and TRBJ2-5, is as follows: SAVISQKPSRDICQRGTSLTIQCQVDSQVTMMFWYRQQPGQSLTLIATANQGSEATYESGFVIDKFPISRPNLTFSTLTVSNMSPEDSSIYLCGARIGETQYFGPGTRLLVL.

This clonotype was picked up many times. The V and J genes are TRBV27 and TRBJ2-2; TRBD2 matches at 14 bases. Germline V gene lookup returns CDR1 MNHEY and CDR2 SMNVEV (reference sequence). The junction had 10 bases not matched to a gene; V was cut back by 8 bases and J by 2 bases. The CDR3 contains 18 residues. The DNA for the CDR3 is TGTGCCAGCCGATCGGGACTAGCGGGGGACACTAACACCGGGGAGCTGTTTTTT. It codes for CASRSGLAGDTNTGELFF.

The CDR3 coding sequence is TGCAGCGCCCTGGGACAGATCCTCCAAGAGACCCAGTACTTC. It yields the protein CSALGQILQETQYF. The chain uses TRBV29-1 and TRBJ2-5, with 7 bases lining up with TRBD1. Germline V gives CDR1 SQVTM, CDR2 ANQGSEA. The CDR3 has 14 amino acids. V lost 7 bases and J lost 1; bases outside the gene matches: 9.

J is TRBJ2-7 and V is TRBV5-5; D might be TRBD1 or TRBD2, each matching 5 bases. This CDR3 is 15 amino acids long. Trimming took 0 bases from V and 7 from J, leaving 17 bases between them. Per germline, CDR1 SGHKS and CDR2 YYEKEE (reference sequence). CDR3 sequence: CASSLATGTHREQYF. The CDR3 nucleotides are TGTGCCAGCAGCTTGGCGACCGGGACCCATCGGGAGCAGTACTTC.

This chain uses TRBV7-2 with TRBJ2-7; 9 bases align to TRBD1. The V segment lost 5 bases and the J segment 2 bases; nucleotides outside the gene matches: 7. The CDR3 is made up of 15 amino acids. From germline, CDR1 is SGHTA and CDR2 FQGNSA. CDR3 sequence: CASSQRGQGTYEQYF. CDR3 DNA sequence: TGTGCCAGCAGCCAGCGGGGACAGGGAACCTACGAGCAGTACTTC.

The rearrangement uses TRBV12-3 or TRBV12-4 and TRBJ2-3; unclear D gene. The CDR3 consists of 13 residues. Trimming left V 7 bases short and J 2 bases short, with 10 bases between. CDR3 sequence (DNA): TGTGCCAGCACGTGGGGAAACACAGATACGCAGTATTTT. The encoded protein is CASTWGNTDTQYF.

In DNA form, the CDR3 reads TGCGCCAGCAGCCAAGATTTTGATCTGAGCCAGCCCCAGCATTTT. Translation: CASSQDFDLSQPQHF. J is TRBJ1-5 and V is TRBV4-3; no firm D call. This CDR3 comprises 15 residues. The V end lost 0 bases, the J end lost 7 bases, and 13 bases lay between the germline ends. Per germline, CDR1 LGHNA and CDR2 YSLEER.

This clonotype has ten or more counts. The CDR3: CASSGQKSSYNSPLHF. The CDR3 bases are TGTGCCAGCAGCGGACAGAAGAGCTCCTATAATTCACCCCTCCACTTT. The V and J genes are TRBV6-2 or TRBV6-3 and TRBJ1-6; tentative D call: TRBD1 (6 bases). The CDR3 is 16 amino acids. Trimming pared 6 bases from V and 0 bases from J, leaving 12 bases between. From germline, CDR1 is MNHEY and CDR2 SVGEGT.

This clonotype occurred many times. The chain has TRBV4-1 and TRBJ1-2, with D unclear. Germline V gene sequence: CDR1 MGHRA, CDR2 YSYEKL. The CDR3 runs 15 residues. With 0 bases removed from V and 8 bases from J, the gap between germline ends came to 16 bases. CDR3 nucleotides: TGCGCCAGCAGCCAAGAATGGGGTCAGGCGAGGGGCTACACCTTC. Translating it yields CASSQEWGQARGYTF.

V usage is TRBV27 and J usage is TRBJ1-4; the D is unclear. The CDR3 has 13 residues. V dropped 8 bases and J dropped 8 bases, with 15 bases sitting between them. Germline CDR1 and CDR2: MNHEY and SMNVEV (reference sequence). CDR3 in amino acids: CASRAGMTEKLFF. The CDR3 nucleotides read TGTGCCAGCCGAGCCGGCATGACAGAAAAACTGTTTTTT.

This clonotype was seen more than once but under ten times. The chain is built from TRBV5-1 and TRBJ2-7; weak D call: TRBD2 (5 bases). There are 15 residues in the CDR3. The V and J ends lost 4 bases and 6 bases respectively, with 20 bases between them. Germline V CDR1 and CDR2: SGHRS, YFSETQ. This CDR3 is CASSGPRDSVSEQYF. CDR3 DNA sequence: TGCGCCAGCAGCGGACCCCGGGATTCTGTCAGCGAGCAGTACTTC.

This chain uses TRBV6-5 with TRBJ1-4; a possible D gene is TRBD1 (6 bases). Trimming took off 10 bases at V and 8 bases at J, with 8 bases between the two ends. The germline CDR1 and CDR2 sequences are MNHEY and SVGAGI. The CDR3 is 10 residues long. DNA of the CDR3: TGTGCCACCACAGGGGAAAAACTGTTTTTT. It codes for CATTGEKLFF.

The V call is TRBV7-2, the J call TRBJ2-5; 8 nucleotides match TRBD2. From germline, CDR1 is SGHTA and CDR2 FQGNSA. The V gene end was trimmed by 8 bases and the J gene end by 2 bases; junction bases not matched to a gene: 10. The length of the CDR3 is 15 residues. CDR3 sequence reads: CASGPPTGGQETQYF. The CDR3 coding sequence is TGTGCCAGCGGCCCACCGACGGGGGGGCAAGAGACCCAGTACTTC.

The chain is built from TRBV18 and TRBJ1-6; TRBD1 matches at 8 bases. The V gene's germline CDR1 is KGHSH and CDR2 LQKENI. Trimming removed 1 base from V and 9 bases from J; junction bases left unmatched: 5. The CDR3 extends over 15 amino acids. The CDR3 DNA sequence: TGTGCCAGCTCACCACAAGAGCAGGGGGCTTCACCCCTCCACTTT. Translation gives CASSPQEQGASPLHF.

There are many counts of this clonotype. V and J are TRBV7-2 and TRBJ1-5; TRBD1 agrees at 9 bases. Trimming took 0 bases from V and 6 from J; bases not matched to a gene: 6. Germline lookup yields CDR1 SGHTA and CDR2 FQGNSA. The CDR3 totals 16 residues. CDR3 in DNA: TGTGCCAGCAGCTTAGCGATAGGGACAGGGCGTCAGCCCCAGCATTTT. Translating it yields CASSLAIGTGRQPQHF. The variable domain in full, completed from reference TRBV7-2 and TRBJ1-5, reads GAGVSQSPSNKVTEKGKDVELRCDPISGHTALYWYRQSLGQGLEFLIYFQGNSAPDKSGLPSDRFSAERTGGSVSTLTIQRTQQEDSAVYLCASSLAIGTGRQPQHFGDGTRLSIL.

A note on this clonotype: A read error is possible here, since a much larger clone lies one base away. This sequence joins TRBV9 and TRBJ2-3; D possibly uses TRBD1 or TRBD2 (5 bases each). This CDR3 contains 14 residues. Germline V gene lookup returns CDR1 SGDLS and CDR2 YYNGEE. CDR3 DNA sequence: TGTGCCAGCAGCGTAGGGGGGTTCACAGGTACGCAGTATTTT. Its translation is CASSVGGFTGTQYF.

The chain has TRBV7-2 and TRBJ2-5, with a tentative D call TRBD2 (5 bases). V was cut by 5 bases and J by 4 bases, with 17 bases left in between. The germline gives CDR1 SGHTA, CDR2 FQGNSA. The CDR3 spans 15 residues. The CDR3 coding sequence is TGTGCCAGCAGCATTTGGGCGGGTGGGCTAGAGACCCAGTACTTC. Residues: CASSIWAGGLETQYF.

This clonotype was recorded many times. The chain combines TRBV10-1 with TRBJ1-5, with unresolved D. Germline lookup yields CDR1 WNHNN and CDR2 SYGVQD (reference sequence). The CDR3 has 13 residues. V was trimmed by 2 bases and J by 10 bases, leaving 12 bases between them. The DNA of the CDR3 is TGCGCCAGCAGTGAGGGGATCCGGACTCCCCAGCATTTT. Its translation: CASSEGIRTPQHF.

This clonotype was counted at least ten times. CDR3 protein: CASSYKLWGTTVNTEAFF. For the CDR3, the DNA is TGTGCCAGCAGTTACAAGCTTTGGGGGACGACAGTGAACACTGAAGCTTTCTTT. The chain links TRBV6-5 to TRBJ1-1; D perhaps matches TRBD1 (5 bases). Germline CDR1 is MNHEY and CDR2 is SVGAGI. V shed 2 bases and J shed 0 bases, with 19 bases lying between them. The CDR3 sequence is 18 residues long.

This clonotype has more than one count but fewer than ten. The chain carries TRBV27 and TRBJ1-1; D is ambiguous. CDR3 length: 14 amino acids. V lost 10 bases and J lost 0, with 15 bases in between. Germline CDR1 and CDR2: MNHEY and SMNVEV (reference sequence). CDR3 amino acids: CAIREHPMNTEAFF. Here the CDR3 DNA reads TGTGCCATCCGAGAACACCCCATGAACACTGAAGCTTTCTTT.

V is TRBV3-1 and J is TRBJ1-2; D is possibly TRBD1 (5 bases). Germline V lookup: CDR1 LGHDT, CDR2 YNNKEL (reference sequence). CDR3 length equals 14 residues. The germline V and J ends were trimmed by 6 bases and 3 bases, with 14 bases remaining between them. Written as DNA, the CDR3 is TGTGCCAGCAGGAGAAGTCAGGGCGACTATGGCTACACCTTC. Encoded protein: CASRRSQGDYGYTF.

This clonotype was seen at least ten times. The chain joins TRBV27 to TRBJ2-1; 14 nucleotides line up with TRBD2. V lost 5 bases, J lost 0 bases, and 3 bases stayed unmatched. Germline V gene sequence: CDR1 MNHEY, CDR2 SMNVEV (reference sequence). The CDR3 runs to 17 residues. The CDR3 here is CASSRTSGGLSYNEQFF. The DNA for the CDR3 is TGTGCCAGCAGTAGGACTAGCGGGGGGCTCTCCTACAATGAGCAGTTCTTC.

The chain carries TRBV6-1 and TRBJ2-5; 13 nucleotides agree with TRBD2. CDR1 and CDR2 from the germline V gene are MNHNS and SASEGT. The CDR3 sequence is 17 residues long. Unmatched junction bases numbered 11, after V lost 6 bases and J lost 4 bases. CDR3 protein: CASSQRGTSGALETQYF. CDR3 coding DNA: TGTGCCAGCAGCCAAAGGGGGACTAGCGGGGCGTTAGAGACCCAGTACTTC.

This clonotype has just a few counts. The chain has TRBV4-1 and TRBJ2-1, with 13 bases fitting TRBD2. V lost 6 bases and J lost 4; bases outside the gene matches: 0. CDR3 length: 14 residues. Germline V gene lookup returns CDR1 MGHRA and CDR2 YSYEKL. This CDR3 is CASRGLAGYNEQFF. CDR3 bases: TGCGCCAGCAGGGGACTAGCGGGATACAATGAGCAGTTCTTC.

Remarks on this clonotype: One end of the junction fails to match germline, which may point to a read error. The chain carries TRBV5-1 and TRBJ2-1; D might be TRBD1 or TRBD2, each matching 6 bases. CDR1 is SGHRS, CDR2 YFSETQ, per germline. This CDR3 has 14 residues. The chain's CDR3 is CTSSLGTRREEQFF. The DNA of the CDR3 is TGCACCAGCAGCTTGGGGACACGGAGGGAGGAGCAGTTCTTC.

This sequence joins TRBV18 and TRBJ1-1; D unclear. Trimming cost V 0 bases and J 1 base, with 9 bases left between them. This CDR3 is 15 amino acids long. Germline loops: CDR1 KGHSH, CDR2 LQKENI. CDR3 nucleotides: TGTGCCAGCTCACCACCAACCCTCTCGAACACTGAAGCTTTCTTT. This gives the protein CASSPPTLSNTEAFF. The full variable domain, its missing parts supplied by reference TRBV18 and TRBJ1-1, is NAGVMQNPRHLVRRRGQEARLRCSPMKGHSHVYWYRQLPEEGLKFMVYLQKENIIDESGMPKERFSAEFPKEGPSILRIQQVVRGDSAAYFCASSPPTLSNTEAFFGQGTRLTVV.

The gene calls are TRBV7-8 and TRBJ2-2; no clear D gene. The CDR3 is made up of 12 amino acids. V shed 6 bases and J shed 7 bases, with 9 bases lying between them. CDR1 is SGHVS and CDR2 is FQNEAQ in the germline V gene. For the CDR3, the DNA is TGTGCCAGCAGTCCGATTCGCGGGGAGCTGTTTTTT. Protein sequence: CASSPIRGELFF.

By share, this clonotype ranks as medium-sized (0.01 to 0.1%). The gene calls are TRBV7-2 and TRBJ1-5; D unclear. The V end lost 3 bases, the J end lost 3 bases, and 3 bases lay between the germline ends. This CDR3 contains 12 residues. Per the germline V gene, CDR1 is SGHTA and CDR2 is FQGNSA. CDR3 nucleotide sequence: TGTGCCAGCAGCTTTAACAATCAGCCCCAGCATTTT. It is translated as CASSFNNQPQHF.

Details on this clonotype: This may arise from a read error, as a much more abundant clone is one base away. The rearrangement uses TRBV2 and TRBJ1-1; D might be TRBD1 (5 bases). The CDR3 has 14 residues. Germline CDR1 is SNHLY and CDR2 is FYNNEI. CDR3 in DNA: TGTGTCAGCAGTTTACAGGCCATGAACACTGAAGCTTTCTTT. Its translation is CVSSLQAMNTEAFF.

About this clonotype: A clone one base away is much larger, so this may be a read error. The gene calls are TRBV10-3 and TRBJ2-1, with 13 bases fitting TRBD2. The CDR3 has 16 amino acids. Per the germline V gene, CDR1 is ENHRY and CDR2 is SYGVKD. Losses at the gene ends were 2 bases for V and 6 bases for J; bases not matched to a gene: 4. In nucleotides, the CDR3 is TGTGCCATCAGTGAGGGACTAGCGGGGGAGTGCAATGAGCAGTTCTTC. Protein product: CAISEGLAGECNEQFF.